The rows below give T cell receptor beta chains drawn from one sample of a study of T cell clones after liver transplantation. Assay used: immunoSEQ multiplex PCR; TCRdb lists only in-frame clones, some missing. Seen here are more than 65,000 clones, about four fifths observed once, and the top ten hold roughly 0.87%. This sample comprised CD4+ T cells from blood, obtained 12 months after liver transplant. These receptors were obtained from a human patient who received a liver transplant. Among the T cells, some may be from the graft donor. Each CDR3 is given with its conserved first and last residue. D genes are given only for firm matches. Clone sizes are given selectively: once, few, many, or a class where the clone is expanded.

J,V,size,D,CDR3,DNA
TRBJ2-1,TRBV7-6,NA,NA,CASSLTPEGNEQFF,TGTGCCAGCAGCTTGACCCCGGAGGGCAATGAGCAGTTCTTC
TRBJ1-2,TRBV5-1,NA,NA,CASSQGPAGGYGGYTF,TGCGCCAGCAGCCAGGGACCCGCTGGCGGCTACGGTGGCTACACCTTC
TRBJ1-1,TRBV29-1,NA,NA,CSATKGSEMNTEAFF,TGCAGCGCCACCAAAGGGAGCGAGATGAACACTGAAGCTTTCTTT
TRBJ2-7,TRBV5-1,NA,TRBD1,CASSSQGASYEQYF,TGCGCCAGCAGCTCACAGGGGGCTTCCTACGAGCAGTACTTC
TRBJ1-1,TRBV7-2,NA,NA,CASSLASLETTEAFF,TGTGCCAGCAGCTTAGCTAGTTTGGAAACAACTGAAGCTTTCTTT
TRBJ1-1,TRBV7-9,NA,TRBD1,CASSSEPGQPFNTEAFF,TGTGCCAGCAGCTCTGAGCCGGGACAGCCTTTTAACACTGAAGCTTTCTTT
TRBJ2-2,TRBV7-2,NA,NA,CASSRWTASNTGELFF,TGTGCCAGCAGCCGCTGGACAGCCTCGAACACCGGGGAGCTGTTTTTT
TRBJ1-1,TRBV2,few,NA,CASSEQRDDTEAFF,TGTGCCAGCAGTGAACAGAGAGACGACACTGAAGCTTTCTTT
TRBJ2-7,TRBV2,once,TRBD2,CASSPLAGGAYEQYF,TGTGCCAGCAGTCCACTAGCGGGAGGGGCCTACGAGCAGTACTTC
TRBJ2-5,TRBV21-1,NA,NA,CASSKEPGTGGETQYF,TGTGCCAGCAGCAAAGAACCTGGGACAGGGGGAGAGACCCAGTACTTC
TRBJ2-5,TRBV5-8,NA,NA,CASSLGGQETQYF,TGTGCCAGCAGCTTGGGGGGACAAGAGACCCAGTACTTC
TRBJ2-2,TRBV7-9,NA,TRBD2,CASSLIKREGVGELFF,TGTGCCAGCAGCTTAATTAAGCGGGAGGGGGTCGGGGAGCTGTTTTTT
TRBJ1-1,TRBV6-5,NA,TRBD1,CASSSYRGTEAFF,TGTGCCAGCAGTTCGTACAGGGGAACTGAAGCTTTCTTT